The entry that follows covers one T cell receptor beta chain sequence. Its binding antigen is unknown. No much larger clone is present one base from it, and per-base qualities are unavailable. The immunoSEQ assay amplified TCRB CDR3 regions from roughly 2 micrograms of genomic DNA, or from all available DNA when less than that amount was available. The multiplex PCR employed 60 forward primers targeting TCR V beta segments and 13 reverse primers targeting J beta segments. Synthetic control templates were spiked into each sample at limiting dilution to estimate reads per starting template. The Illumina HiSeq System generated sequencing reads of 87 bp. Regarding the original processing steps: PCR and sequencing errors were removed by a nearest neighbor algorithm that merged closely related sequences. TCR overlap was measured as the percentage of unique tumor TCR beta sequences that were also present in the peripheral blood of the same patient. TCRdb holds this immuneACCESS table with in-frame rearrangements only. Some clones are missing; in checked studies, unresolved V genes explain under half, and the rest has no known cause. Clone size and the V and J calls come from that table; the DNA yielded D and trimming. In this sample the table shows 100,000 or so clones, nearly 90% of which occur a single time. Approximately 2.7% of the sample comes from the top ten.

The sample originates from a study of glioma-infiltrating T cells after dendritic cell vaccination (dated by TCRdb to about 2016). Regarding the research as a whole: The cohort comprised 15 or so glioblastoma patients from Phase I and II dendritic cell vaccination trials, 9 newly diagnosed and 6 with recurrent disease. Each patient got three intradermal injections of the dendritic cell vaccine, spaced at biweekly intervals, in the arm below the axilla. Between the early 2000s and the early 2010s, patients were given autologous tumor lysate-pulsed dendritic cell vaccination. In glioblastoma patients vaccinated with dendritic cells, deep sequencing of TCR beta CDR3 regions served to measure the amount of tumor-infiltrating lymphocytes and to compare repertoires between tumor and blood. Survival after dendritic cell vaccination was correlated with TCR sequencing metrics, such as TIL content and the overlap between tumor and blood repertoires. The vaccine was prepared from monocyte-derived dendritic cells that were cultured for seven days with IL-4 and GM-CSF and then pulsed overnight with autologous tumor lysate.

Here is what the overall study found, with its caveats: The cohort was small and heterogeneous, and full blood and tumor sets were available for few patients, with initial-recurrent tumor pairs available for even fewer patients. The response model built on TCR overlap across three groups was characterized as speculative, with prospective validation still needed. After dendritic cell vaccination, a higher estimated pretreatment TIL content predicted longer time to progression and overall survival. TCR clonality showed no direct relationship with survival, which suggests that a diverse polyclonal response may be important.

The time point label of this sample denotes: after dendritic cell vaccination, including at tumor progression/relapse. Patients were selected for having adequate residual fresh-frozen tumor tissue and more than two years of available survival data. An isocitrate dehydrogenase mutation was not carried by any of the glioblastoma patients, although molecular status was otherwise variable. PBMC were collected before vaccination, two weeks after the third vaccination, and at tumor progression when it occurred. The Qiagen DNeasy Blood extraction Kit was used for extraction of genomic DNA. This TCR was recovered from a human donor with glioblastoma. The source was blood, collected after dendritic cell vaccination.

The CDR3 protein sequence reads: CASSYSSDSSYEQYF. The sequenced DNA: TGTGCCAGCAGTTACTCGTCAGACAGCTCCTACGAGCAGTACTTC. The chain uses TRBV6-6 and TRBJ2-7, with TRBD1 tentatively as D gene (5 bases match). From its cysteine to its phenylalanine, the CDR3 spans 15 amino acids. The only DNA kept is the CDR3, 45 bases in frame from the first base. Deletion took 0 bases off V and 0 bases off J, with a span of 9 bases between the germline ends. CDR1 and CDR2, per the germline V gene (reference sequence), are MNHNY and SVGAGI.